This TCR beta chain was captured in a study of blood T cell repertoires in COVID-19. Across the study: T cells, B-cell-depleted T cells, or PBMCs supplied cDNA or gDNA.

Original handling: Quantification of nucleated cells was approximated via reference gene primer amplification. The protocol was immunoSEQ multiplex PCR, while the TCRdb copy is restricted to in-frame clones and leaves out a portion. Clone size and the V and J calls come from that table; the DNA yielded D and trimming. The sample lists roughly 430,000 clones; about 88% were seen once. Living in 25 or so US areas, the participants were between 18 and 89 years of age. A case of COVID-19 had been met by exposed participants within 2 weeks before study entry. The V gene's germline CDR1 is MNHEY and CDR2 SVGEGT. The trim removed 5 bases at V and 4 bases at J, leaving 1 base unmatched. This CDR3 is 12 amino acids long.

Sample: PBMCs or T cells enriched from blood (not recorded which). The genes are TRBV6-2 or TRBV6-3 and TRBJ1-1, with 7 bases matching TRBD1. The receptor's source is a woman aged 18-29 years who had been exposed to COVID-19. The CDR3 sequence is CASSRQGTEAFF. CDR3 bases: TGTGCCAGCAGTCGACAGGGCACTGAAGCTTTCTTT.